This T cell receptor (beta chain) was found in a study of blood T cell repertoires in COVID-19. Study as a whole: COVID-19 samples, acute and convalescent, were from the United States, Italy and Spain.

This CDR3 is 14 amino acids long. CDR1 and CDR2 from the germline V gene are SGHTA and FQGNSA. V gave up 4 bases and J gave up 2 bases, with 11 bases separating them. Study processing details: Amplification of reference gene primers was used by the study to estimate nucleated cell counts. Using immunoSEQ multiplex PCR, the repertoire was profiled, and TCRdb retains in-frame clones only, with some absent. V and J calls and clone size come straight from that table; D and trimming were deduced from the DNA. Of over 25,000 clones listed, about 79% were seen once; the top ten hold about 14%. V usage is TRBV7-2 and J usage is TRBJ1-1, with TRBD1 as a possible D gene (6 bases). The origin of this receptor is a human donor in a cohort sampled during active COVID-19. The sequenced material came from peripheral blood. The CDR3 DNA sequence: TGTGCCAGCAGCTCGACAGGACTCAACACTGAAGCTTTCTTT. Translation: CASSSTGLNTEAFF.